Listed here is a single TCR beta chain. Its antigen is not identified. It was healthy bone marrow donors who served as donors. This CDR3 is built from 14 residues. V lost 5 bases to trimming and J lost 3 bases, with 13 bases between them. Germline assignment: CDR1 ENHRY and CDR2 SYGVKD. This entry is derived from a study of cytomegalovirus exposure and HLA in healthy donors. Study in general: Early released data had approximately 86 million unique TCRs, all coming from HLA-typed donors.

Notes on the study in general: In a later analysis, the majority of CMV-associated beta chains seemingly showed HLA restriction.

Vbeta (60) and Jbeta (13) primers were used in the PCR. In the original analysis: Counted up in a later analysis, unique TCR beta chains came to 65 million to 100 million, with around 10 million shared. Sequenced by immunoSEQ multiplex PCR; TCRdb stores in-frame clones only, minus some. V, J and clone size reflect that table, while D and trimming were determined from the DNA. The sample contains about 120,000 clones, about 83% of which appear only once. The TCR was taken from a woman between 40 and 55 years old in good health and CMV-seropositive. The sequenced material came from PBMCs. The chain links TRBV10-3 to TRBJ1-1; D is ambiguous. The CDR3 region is CAISSRIDDTEAFF. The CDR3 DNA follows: TGTGCCATCAGTTCGCGGATTGACGACACTGAAGCTTTCTTT.